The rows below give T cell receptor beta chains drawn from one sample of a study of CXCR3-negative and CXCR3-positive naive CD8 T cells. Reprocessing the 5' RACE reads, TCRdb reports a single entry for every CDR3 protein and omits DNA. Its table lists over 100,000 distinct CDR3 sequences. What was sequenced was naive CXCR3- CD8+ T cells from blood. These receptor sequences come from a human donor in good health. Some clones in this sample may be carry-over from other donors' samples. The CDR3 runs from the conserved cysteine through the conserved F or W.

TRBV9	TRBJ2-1	CASSVGSGTGEYNEQFF
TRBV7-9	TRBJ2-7	CASSYSGSSHEQYF
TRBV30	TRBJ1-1	CAWSVTVNTEAFF
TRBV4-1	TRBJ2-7	CASSQDPGDYEQYF
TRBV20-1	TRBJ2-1	CSAPSQVVSYNEQFF
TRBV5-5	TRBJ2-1	CAGSGWDSYNEQFF
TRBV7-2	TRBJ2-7	CASSLARTGAPYF
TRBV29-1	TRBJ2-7	CSVDLAYEQYF
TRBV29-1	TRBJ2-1	CSVEIPPRTSGIPYNEQFF
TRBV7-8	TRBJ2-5	CASSSLAGGPETQYF
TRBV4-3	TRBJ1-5	CASSQENYSNQPQHF
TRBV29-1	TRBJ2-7	CSVEDLGRSHEQYF
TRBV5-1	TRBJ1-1	CASSLGTGFTEPFF
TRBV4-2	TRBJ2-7	CASSQGTSKYEQYF
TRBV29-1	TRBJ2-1	CSVPVGNEQFF
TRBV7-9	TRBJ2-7	CASSLVDSGYEQYF
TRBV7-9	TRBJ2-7	CASSLVTGAYEQYF
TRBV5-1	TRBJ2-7	CASSVDSLHIYEQYF
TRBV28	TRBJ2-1	CASSFVPGRGNEQFF
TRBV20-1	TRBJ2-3	CSARPRTGADTQYF
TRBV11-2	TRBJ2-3	CASSWGTSGKDDTQYF
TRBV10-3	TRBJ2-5	CATEDSQETQYF
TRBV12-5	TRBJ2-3	CASGPPTGSTQYF